This T cell receptor (beta chain) was recovered during a study of shared clonotypes between healthy human individuals. For the study at large: The donor pool was made up of a couple of women and a few men aged 18 to 49.

Libraries were prepared by immunoSEQ multiplex PCR; TCRdb keeps only in-frame clonotypes and omits some of them. The data hold over 300,000 clones, with more than 75% observed a single time. The study, taken as a whole, reports: Memory subsets generally showed lower estimated richness than naive subsets.

A remark on this clone: Its antigen is not known. In the same sample, other DNA sequences code for this CDR3.

The V end lost 3 bases, the J end lost 0 bases, and 9 bases lay between the germline ends. Germline V gives CDR1 WSHSY, CDR2 SAAADI. This CDR3 contains 15 residues. Sequencing was carried out using memory CD8+ T cells sorted from blood. Subset denoted: CD45RO+ cells pooled with CCR7-negative TemRA cells. The clonotype was recovered from a man younger than 35 in good health. The chain carries TRBV10-2 and TRBJ2-1; D might be TRBD2 (6 bases). CDR3 coding DNA: TGCGCCAGCAGTGAAGTCGGGGGCTCCTACAATGAGCAGTTCTTC. Amino acids: CASSEVGGSYNEQFF.